A single sample gave rise to the 19 T cell receptor beta chains below, sequenced in a study of blood T cell repertoires in COVID-19. Assay: immunoSEQ multiplex PCR; the TCRdb copy retains only in-frame clones and omits some. The sample shows some 330,000 clones, around nine tenths of them seen only once. The specimen sequenced was peripheral blood. Receptor source: a woman aged 50 to 65 with active or convalescent COVID-19.

Only a few counts were recorded for this clone. The genes are TRBV18 and TRBJ1-5; a possible D gene is TRBD1 (6 bases). In germline, CDR1 is KGHSH, CDR2 LQKENI. The CDR3 runs to 15 residues. V was clipped by 5 bases and J by 2 bases, with 13 bases between them. This CDR3 reads CASSGTPWGNQPQHF. In nucleotides, the CDR3 is TGTGCCAGCTCAGGGACACCTTGGGGCAATCAGCCCCAGCATTTT.

The V call is TRBV9, the J call TRBJ2-3, with D hard to call. The CDR3 loop spans 13 amino acids. V shed 3 bases and J shed 2 bases, with 7 bases lying between them. Germline V lookup: CDR1 SGDLS, CDR2 YYNGEE. The CDR3 sequence: CASSELFTDTQYF. DNA of the CDR3: TGTGCCAGCAGCGAATTATTCACAGATACGCAGTATTTT.

This clone was recorded once. At one end the junction does not follow the germline gene, possibly because of a read error. The chain couples TRBV28 to TRBJ2-7, with no clear D. This CDR3 is built from 13 residues. From germline, CDR1 is MDHEN and CDR2 SYDVKM. The CDR3, as DNA: TGTGCCAGCAGTCTCCCGGGTGTCTACGAACAGTACTTC. Its protein is CASSLPGVYEQYF.

The V call is TRBV7-9, the J call TRBJ1-6; tentative D call: TRBD1 (5 bases). The CDR3 contains 15 residues. Germline CDR1 and CDR2: SEHNR and FQNEAQ (reference sequence). Trimming cost V 5 bases and J 7 bases, with 15 bases left between them. The CDR3 DNA reads as TGTGCCAGCAGCCCACCGCGACAGCTAAATTCACCCCTCCACTTT. It specifies CASSPPRQLNSPLHF.

This clone has more than one count but fewer than ten. V usage is TRBV6-2 or TRBV6-3 and J usage is TRBJ1-5; a weak D match, TRBD1 (5 bases). The V gene's germline CDR1 is MNHEY and CDR2 SVGEGT. The CDR3 totals 17 residues. Trimming stripped 3 bases from V and 3 bases from J, with 18 bases between. The CDR3 region is CASSYSGAGTLNQPQHF. As DNA, the CDR3 is TGTGCCAGCAGTTATAGCGGGGCGGGTACCCTCAATCAGCCCCAGCATTTT.

As to this clone: This same CDR3 is encoded by further DNA sequences in the sample. This chain links TRBV29-1 with TRBJ1-5, with 8 bases lining up with TRBD1. The junction had 5 bases not matched to a gene; V was cut back by 6 bases and J by 4 bases. The germline CDR1 and CDR2 sequences are SQVTM and ANQGSEA. The CDR3 runs to 13 residues. In DNA, the CDR3 is TGCAGCGTCGGACAGGGTTTAAATCAGCCCCAGCATTTT. Protein: CSVGQGLNQPQHF.

The V call is TRBV27, the J call TRBJ2-5; 8 nucleotides line up with TRBD1. V was pared by 6 bases and J by 6 bases, with 6 bases of the junction left unmatched. The germline CDR1 and CDR2 sequences are MNHEY and SMNVEV (reference sequence). There are 13 residues in the CDR3. The CDR3 coding sequence is TGTGCCAGCAGCCTGGACAGGGTAAAGACCCAGTACTTC. Amino acid sequence: CASSLDRVKTQYF.

This chain joins TRBV28 and TRBJ2-5; 16 positions agree with TRBD2. V gave up 6 bases and J gave up 2 bases; unmatched junction bases: 9. The CDR3 loop spans 18 amino acids. The germline V gene encodes CDR1 MDHEN and CDR2 SYDVKM. CDR3 coding DNA: TGTGCCAGCAGCGTCCCGGGACTAGCGGGAGGGCTTCAAGAGACCCAGTACTTC. It encodes CASSVPGLAGGLQETQYF.

The rearrangement uses TRBV18 and TRBJ1-2; TRBD1 matches at 8 bases. CDR1 is KGHSH, CDR2 LQKENI, per germline. J lost 0 bases, V lost 3 bases, and 3 bases had no gene match. The CDR3 covers 15 residues. The CDR3 nucleotides read TGTGCCAGCTCACCTACAGGGGGGCCTAACTATGGCTACACCTTC. Encoded protein: CASSPTGGPNYGYTF. Looking up the rest from reference TRBV18 and TRBJ1-2 gives the full variable domain: NAGVMQNPRHLVRRRGQEARLRCSPMKGHSHVYWYRQLPEEGLKFMVYLQKENIIDESGMPKERFSAEFPKEGPSILRIQQVVRGDSAAYFCASSPTGGPNYGYTFGSGTRLTVV.

V usage is TRBV28 and J usage is TRBJ1-6; possibly TRBD1 for D (5 bases). Germline V gene data show CDR1 as MDHEN and CDR2 as SYDVKM. The CDR3 totals 14 residues. The V gene lost 5 bases and the J gene lost 4 bases, with 9 bases spanning the gap. The CDR3 region is CASSGGKYNSPLHF. In DNA form, the CDR3 reads TGTGCCAGCAGTGGGGGGAAATATAATTCACCCCTCCACTTT. Looking up the rest from reference TRBV28 and TRBJ1-6 gives the full variable domain: DVKVTQSSRYLVKRTGEKVFLECVQDMDHENMFWYRQDPGLGLRLIYFSYDVKMKEKGDIPEGYSVSREKKERFSLILESASTNQTSMYLCASSGGKYNSPLHFGNGTRLTVT.

The chain employs TRBV2 and TRBJ2-7; TRBD2 matches 9 bases. This CDR3 has 15 amino acids. Per the germline V gene, CDR1 is SNHLY and CDR2 is FYNNEI. Germline trimming cut 7 bases from V and 0 bases from J; bases unmatched to any gene: 7. The CDR3 bases are TGTGCCAGCACAATGGATAGCGGGAGCTCCTACGAGCAGTACTTC. It translates to CASTMDSGSSYEQYF.

Details on this clone: One end of the junction fails to match germline, which may point to a read error. This CDR3 is CASSPTSQGGFTF. The CDR3 DNA reads TGTGCCAGCAGCCCGACCTCTCAAGGGGGCTTCACCTTC. The rearrangement joins TRBV7-3 to TRBJ1-2, with TRBD1 identical over 7 bases. Germline V lookup: CDR1 SGHTA, CDR2 FQGTGA. CDR3 length equals 13 residues. Using reference TRBV7-3 and TRBJ1-2 for the parts outside the CDR3, the full variable domain is GAGVSQTPSNKVTEKGKYVELRCDPISGHTALYWYRQSLGQGPEFLIYFQGTGAADDSGLPNDRFFAVRPEGSVSTLKIQRTERGDSAVYLCASSPTSQGGFTFGSGTRLTVV.

The chain employs TRBV19 and TRBJ1-5; D is possibly TRBD1 (6 bases). Germline V gene sequence: CDR1 LNHDA, CDR2 SQIVND (reference sequence). V was clipped by 5 bases and J by 3 bases, with 14 bases between them. The CDR3 has 15 amino acids. The CDR3, as DNA: TGTGCCAGTAGTGTAACAGGGAATATCAATCAGCCCCAGCATTTT. Amino acid sequence: CASSVTGNINQPQHF.

The V gene is TRBV6-2 or TRBV6-3, the J gene TRBJ2-1; 9 nucleotides line up with TRBD2. Germline-derived CDR1 and CDR2 are MNHEY and SVGEGT. The CDR3 extends over 17 amino acids. The V and J ends lost 2 bases and 4 bases, in that order; junction bases with no gene match: 9. CDR3 region: CASSYQTSGADYNEQFF. For the CDR3, the DNA is TGTGCCAGCAGTTACCAGACTAGCGGTGCCGATTACAATGAGCAGTTCTTC.

This chain uses TRBV5-5 with TRBJ2-7, with TRBD2 matching over 11 bases. From germline, CDR1 is SGHKS and CDR2 YYEKEE (reference sequence). The CDR3 has 14 residues. With 0 bases clipped from V and 5 bases from J, the junction kept 1 base outside the gene matches. CDR3 coding DNA: TGTGCCAGCAGCTTGGTACTAGCGGGAGACGAGCAGTACTTC. Translating it yields CASSLVLAGDEQYF.

This chain connects TRBV9 to TRBJ2-4; D might be TRBD2 (6 bases). V lost 0 bases, J lost 8 bases, and 18 bases lay in between. Germline CDR1 and CDR2: SGDLS and YYNGEE. The CDR3 consists of 16 residues. CDR3 protein: CASSVVPGGPSDIQYF. In nucleotides, the CDR3 is TGTGCCAGCAGCGTAGTCCCCGGGGGACCCTCGGACATTCAGTACTTC.

The rearrangement links TRBV20-1 to TRBJ2-3; D is ambiguous. Trimming removed 5 bases at V and 8 bases at J, with 11 bases between. Per germline, CDR1 DFQATT and CDR2 SNEGSKA (reference sequence). This CDR3 has 11 amino acids. Written as DNA, the CDR3 is TGCAGTGCTCCCGAACGGAGTACGCAGTATTTT. Translation: CSAPERSTQYF.

V and J are TRBV6-5 and TRBJ1-3; D unresolved. V was cut by 5 bases and J by 1 base, with 9 bases left in between. Germline V lookup: CDR1 MNHEY, CDR2 SVGAGI. The CDR3 sequence is 14 residues long. This chain's CDR3 is CASSNLRSGNTIYF. CDR3 DNA: TGTGCCAGCAGTAATCTACGTTCTGGAAACACCATATATTTT.

The chain couples TRBV19 to TRBJ1-2; D is ambiguous. V gave up 4 bases and J gave up 4 bases, with 7 bases separating them. The CDR3 runs 12 residues. The germline V gene has CDR1 LNHDA and CDR2 SQIVND (reference sequence). The CDR3 nucleotides are TGTGCCAGTAGTAACGCGATCTATGGCTACACCTTC. Translated: CASSNAIYGYTF.